Listed here are 19 T cell receptor beta chains from one sample, sequenced in a study of PD-1 blockade in classical Hodgkin lymphoma. TCRdb's copy holds only in-frame clones and misses some; the assay was immunoSEQ multiplex PCR. The sample lists some 32,000 clones, roughly 80% occurring once. Every one of the patients relapsed after autologous stem cell transplantation (brentuximab vedotin exposure was variable). Sequenced material: peripheral blood mononuclear cells (PBMCs), taken at baseline. These TCRs come from a human donor with classical Hodgkin lymphoma.

The DNA for the CDR3 is TGTGCCATCAGAACGGTAACTGAAGCTTTCTTT. Its translation: CAIRTVTEAFF. The J gene is TRBJ1-1, the V gene TRBV10-3; unclear D gene. V gave up 6 bases and J gave up 5 bases, with 7 bases separating them. Germline V CDR1 and CDR2: ENHRY, SYGVKD. The CDR3 contains 11 residues.

Note on this clone: Sequence at one end of the junction differs from germline and may be a read error. The genes are TRBV7-7 and TRBJ2-2, with D unclear. The CDR3 runs to 17 residues. Germline V gene data show CDR1 as SSHAT and CDR2 as FNYEAQ (reference sequence). The CDR3: CASSSGPPMTYTGELFF. CDR3 DNA: TGTGCTAGCAGCTCCGGCCCCCCAATGACATACACCGGGGAGCTGTTTTTT.

This chain joins TRBV7-2 and TRBJ2-1, with TRBD1 matching 9 bases. Unmatched junction bases numbered 9, after V lost 4 bases and J lost 8 bases. Germline loops: CDR1 SGHTA, CDR2 FQGNSA. The CDR3 sequence is 15 residues long. The CDR3 DNA reads as TGTGCCAGCAGCTCACGACAGGGGGGGCGTGATGAGCAGTTCTTC. It specifies CASSSRQGGRDEQFF.

The rearrangement links TRBV6-5 to TRBJ2-3; D uncertain. There are 14 residues in the CDR3. V lost 2 bases to trimming and J lost 2 bases, with 8 bases between them. CDR1 is MNHEY and CDR2 is SVGAGI in the germline V gene. This chain's CDR3 is CASSYADLTDTQYF. CDR3 coding DNA: TGTGCCAGCAGTTACGCGGACCTCACAGATACGCAGTATTTT.

This clone was picked up a small number of times. This chain connects TRBV30 to TRBJ1-6; D is unresolved. The CDR3 length is 15 residues. Germline V CDR1 and CDR2: GTSNPN, SVGIG (reference sequence). V was clipped by 0 bases and J by 5 bases, with 11 bases between them. This CDR3 reads CAWSVLSIDNSPLHF. DNA for the CDR3: TGTGCCTGGAGTGTATTATCCATCGATAATTCACCCCTCCACTTT.

V and J are TRBV19 and TRBJ1-4; possible D gene TRBD1, 5 bases. Per germline, CDR1 LNHDA and CDR2 SQIVND (reference sequence). The CDR3 has 15 amino acids. The V gene lost 4 bases and the J gene lost 6 bases, with 15 bases spanning the gap. This CDR3 reads CASSTPRDSHEKLFF. The CDR3 DNA reads as TGTGCCAGTAGTACCCCCCGGGACTCGCATGAAAAACTGTTTTTT.

V is TRBV29-1 and J is TRBJ2-7; TRBD2 matches 9 bases. The CDR3 extends over 13 amino acids. Looked up from germline, CDR1 is SQVTM and CDR2 is ANQGSEA. V lost 7 bases to trimming and J lost 7 bases; unmatched junction nucleotides: 11. In DNA, the CDR3 is TGCAGCGGCCGGACTAGCGATGAATCGGAGCAGTACTTC. Its translation: CSGRTSDESEQYF.

The rearrangement links TRBV2 to TRBJ1-6; D possibly corresponds to TRBD1 (5 bases). Germline V gene lookup returns CDR1 SNHLY and CDR2 FYNNEI. The CDR3 totals 17 residues. The germline V and J ends were trimmed by 5 bases and 7 bases, with 21 bases remaining between them. CDR3 nucleotide sequence: TGTGCCAGCAGTCCACTACAGGCTGCCGATATGAATTCACCCCTCCACTTT. It codes for CASSPLQAADMNSPLHF.

The chain recombines TRBV4-2 with TRBJ1-1, with TRBD1 identical over 9 bases. This CDR3 is 16 amino acids long. The germline CDR1 and CDR2 sequences are LGHNA and YNFKEQ. The V and J ends lost 3 bases and 4 bases, in that order; junction bases with no gene match: 9. In DNA form, the CDR3 reads TGTGCCAGCAGCCAGGGAACAGGGGGCGGCGGCACTGAAGCTTTCTTT. This encodes CASSQGTGGGGTEAFF.

The chain carries TRBV27 and TRBJ2-3, with D unresolved. The CDR3 length is 16 residues. Germline CDR1 MNHEY, CDR2 SMNVEV (reference sequence). The germline V and J ends were trimmed by 4 bases and 3 bases, with 17 bases remaining between them. The CDR3 region is CASSSSWAFGTDTQYF. The CDR3 DNA sequence: TGTGCCAGCAGTTCCAGTTGGGCGTTTGGGACAGATACGCAGTATTTT.

This chain links TRBV5-1 with TRBJ1-1; a weak D match, TRBD1 (6 bases). The CDR3 is 15 amino acids. V was cut by 4 bases and J by 5 bases, with 18 bases left in between. Germline assignment: CDR1 SGHRS and CDR2 YFSETQ. CDR3 coding DNA: TGCGCCAGCAGCCCGAGGGGGACAACGGGGACTGAAGCTTTCTTT. Translated, it gives CASSPRGTTGTEAFF.

The chain recombines TRBV27 with TRBJ1-2; 8 positions agree with TRBD1. The germline V gene encodes CDR1 MNHEY and CDR2 SMNVEV (reference sequence). The CDR3 extends over 15 amino acids. V gave up 6 bases and J gave up 0 bases; unmatched junction bases: 6. The DNA of the CDR3 is TGTGCCAGCAGCCCGCTACAGGGGGCTAACTATGGCTACACCTTC. Its translation is CASSPLQGANYGYTF.

This clone was detected once. The chain carries TRBV11-3 and TRBJ1-1; 8 nucleotides agree with TRBD1. Trimming cost V 7 bases and J 4 bases; bases outside gene matches: 8. The CDR3 sequence is 14 residues long. The germline V gene encodes CDR1 SGHNT and CDR2 YENEEA. This chain's CDR3 is CASTAQGDVTEAFF. CDR3 nucleotide sequence: TGTGCCAGCACTGCACAGGGGGACGTCACTGAAGCTTTCTTT.

This clone was recorded a few times. The gene calls are TRBV11-3 and TRBJ2-1, with D possibly TRBD2 on 6 matching bases. Trimming removed 5 bases at V and 6 bases at J, with 26 bases between. In germline, CDR1 is SGHNT, CDR2 YENEEA. This CDR3 spans 18 amino acids. CDR3 nucleotides: TGTGCCAGCAGCCCCCGCCCGGGGAGGTACAACCCCAGCAATGAGCAGTTCTTC. It is translated as CASSPRPGRYNPSNEQFF.

V usage is TRBV18 and J usage is TRBJ1-5; D gene uncertain. Germline V lookup: CDR1 KGHSH, CDR2 LQKENI. This CDR3 is built from 13 residues. The germline V and J ends were trimmed by 3 bases and 6 bases, with 9 bases remaining between them. This CDR3 is CASSPTESQPQHF. CDR3 nucleotides: TGTGCCAGCTCACCCACAGAAAGTCAGCCCCAGCATTTT. The complete variable domain, with remaining parts taken from reference TRBV18 and TRBJ1-5, reads NAGVMQNPRHLVRRRGQEARLRCSPMKGHSHVYWYRQLPEEGLKFMVYLQKENIIDESGMPKERFSAEFPKEGPSILRIQQVVRGDSAAYFCASSPTESQPQHFGDGTRLSIL.

This sequence joins TRBV11-2 and TRBJ2-2; 7 nucleotides align to TRBD2. The CDR3 is made up of 16 amino acids. Germline V gives CDR1 SGHAT, CDR2 FQNNGV. V lost 2 bases, J lost 1 base, and 4 bases stayed unmatched. The CDR3 DNA follows: TGTGCCAGCAGCTTAACCAGCGGGGTGAACACCGGGGAGCTGTTTTTT. Translation gives CASSLTSGVNTGELFF. The whole variable domain, filled in from reference TRBV11-2 and TRBJ2-2, reads EAGVAQSPRYKIIEKRQSVAFWCNPISGHATLYWYQQILGQGPKLLIQFQNNGVVDDSQLPKDRFSAERLKGVDSTLKIQPAKLEDSAVYLCASSLTSGVNTGELFFGEGSRLTVL.

This rearrangement joins TRBV11-3 to TRBJ1-3; weak D call: TRBD1 (6 bases). V was shortened by 5 bases and J by 0 bases, with 17 bases between the two germline ends. In germline, CDR1 is SGHNT, CDR2 YENEEA. This CDR3 has 17 amino acids. In DNA form, the CDR3 reads TGTGCCAGCAGCAACCCGGCCGGCAGGGGCTCTGGAAACACCATATATTTT. Its protein product is CASSNPAGRGSGNTIYF.

The chain carries TRBV9 and TRBJ2-1; perhaps D is TRBD1 or TRBD2 (5 bases each). The CDR3 consists of 14 residues. V was pared by 2 bases and J by 7 bases, with 13 bases between. Germline CDR1 and CDR2: SGDLS and YYNGEE. The CDR3 sequence is CASSVLSGANEQFF. The DNA of the CDR3 is TGTGCCAGCAGCGTTCTCTCCGGGGCGAATGAGCAGTTCTTC.

This chain connects TRBV11-3 to TRBJ1-1; no firm D call. Germline lookup yields CDR1 SGHNT and CDR2 YENEEA. The CDR3 spans 12 residues. With 0 bases removed from V and 9 bases from J, the gap between germline ends came to 8 bases. CDR3 in DNA: TGTGCCAGCAGCTTAGAGGGAGTGAAAGCTTTCTTT. Encoded protein: CASSLEGVKAFF.